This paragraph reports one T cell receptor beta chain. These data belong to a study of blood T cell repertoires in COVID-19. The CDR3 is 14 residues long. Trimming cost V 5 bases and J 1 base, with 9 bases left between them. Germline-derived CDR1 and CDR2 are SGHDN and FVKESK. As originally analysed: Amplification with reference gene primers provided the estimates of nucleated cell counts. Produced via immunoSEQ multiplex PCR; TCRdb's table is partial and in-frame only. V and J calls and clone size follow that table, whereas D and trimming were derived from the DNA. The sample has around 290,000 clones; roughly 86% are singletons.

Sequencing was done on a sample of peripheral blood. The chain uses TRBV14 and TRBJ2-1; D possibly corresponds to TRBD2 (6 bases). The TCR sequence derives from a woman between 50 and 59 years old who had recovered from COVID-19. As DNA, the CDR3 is TGTGCCAGCAGCGGTAGCGGATCCTACAATGAGCAGTTCTTC. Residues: CASSGSGSYNEQFF.